Sequencing of this T cell receptor beta chain was carried out in a study of blood T cells in healthy people across ages. Through a sample-barcoded 5' primer and a J-beta primer mix, a second PCR was run for roughly 6 to 12 cycles. A single record per CDR3 protein comes from TCRdb applying MiXCR to the 5' RACE reads. Here the sample spans some 860,000 distinct CDR3 sequences, about 56% being singletons. V shed 5 bases, J shed 8 bases, and the junction held 12 bases outside the gene matches. CDR1 SGHAT and CDR2 FQNNGV come from the germline V gene. This CDR3 region has 16 residues. Samples had at least 6 million PBMCs isolated from them. A single count supports this clonotype. Its matching antigen is unknown. Regarding the study as a whole: Naive T cell percentage showed a strong correlation with the diversity of TCR beta. When set beside aged donors, long-lived donors presented more naive CD4+ cells and higher diversity. As age increased, TCR beta diversity per million T cells fell in a roughly linear fashion.

The TCR comes from a man aged 40-49 years in good health. The specimen sequenced was blood. This chain links TRBV11-2 with TRBJ2-1, with TRBD2 identical over 10 bases. The DNA for the CDR3 is TGTGCCAGCAGCCCAGGACTAGCGGAGGGACAATATGAGCAGTTCTTC. The encoded protein is CASSPGLAEGQYEQFF.